Each of the 26 T cell receptor beta chains below was sequenced from the same sample in a study of a mutant IDH1 vaccine in newly diagnosed glioma. Using immunoSEQ multiplex PCR, the repertoire was profiled, and TCRdb retains in-frame clones only, with some absent. Of tens of thousands of clones listed, approximately 81% are singletons. Which antigens these TCRs recognize remains unknown. The time point is: week 35, safety follow-up. It was 300 ug of mutant IDH1 20-mer peptide that made up each vaccine dose, given with topical imiquimod. The sequences come from PBMCs, collected from a glioma patient whose treatment included an IDH1 peptide vaccine. The receptors here all came from a woman under 30 with glioma.

The chain is built from TRBV5-5 and TRBJ2-7; D is perhaps TRBD1 (6 bases). The V and J ends lost 4 bases and 1 base respectively, with 12 bases between them. This CDR3 has 14 residues. CDR1 is SGHKS, CDR2 YYEKEE, per germline (reference sequence). CDR3 nucleotides: TGTGCCAGCAGCCCCCGGACAGAGTCCTACGAGCAGTACTTC. Translating it yields CASSPRTESYEQYF.

The rearrangement links TRBV10-3 to TRBJ2-7; D ambiguous. The CDR3 extends over 12 amino acids. Trimming shortened V by 3 bases and J by 3 bases, and 6 bases separated the two germline ends. Germline V lookup: CDR1 ENHRY, CDR2 SYGVKD. CDR3 sequence reads: CAISDKGYEQYF. In DNA, the CDR3 is TGTGCCATCAGTGACAAGGGCTACGAGCAGTACTTC.

V and J are TRBV2 and TRBJ2-7; 10 nucleotides align to TRBD1. The CDR3 loop spans 13 amino acids. Germline-derived CDR1 and CDR2 are SNHLY and FYNNEI. V dropped 4 bases and J dropped 3; count of bases not matched to a gene: 0. CDR3 nucleotides: TGTGCCAGCAGTGGGGACAGGGGCTACGAGCAGTACTTC. It specifies CASSGDRGYEQYF.

CDR3 DNA: TGTGCCAGCAGCGCTGGGATCTACGAGCAGTACTTC. It codes for CASSAGIYEQYF. The chain links TRBV5-4 to TRBJ2-7; D is unclear. V shed 4 bases and J shed 3 bases, with 8 bases lying between them. The CDR3 sequence is 12 residues long. CDR1 is SGHNT and CDR2 is YYREEE in the germline V gene (reference sequence).

The chain combines TRBV5-1 with TRBJ1-1, with 7 nucleotides matching TRBD1. Germline lookup yields CDR1 SGHRS and CDR2 YFSETQ. The J segment lost 7 bases and the V segment lost 4 bases, leaving 7 bases of the junction unmatched. The CDR3 covers 13 residues. In DNA, the CDR3 is TGCGCCAGCAGCATTACAGGGGATGGTGAAGCTTTCTTT. Translating it yields CASSITGDGEAFF. Variable domain in full (rest from reference TRBV5-1 and TRBJ1-1): KAGVTQTPRYLIKTRGQQVTLSCSPISGHRSVSWYQQTPGQGLQFLFEYFSETQRNKGNFPGRFSGRQFSNSRSEMNVSTLELGDSALYLCASSITGDGEAFFGQGTRLTVV.

The CDR3: CASSGPPDNEQFF. The DNA of the CDR3 is TGTGCCAGCAGCGGGCCGCCGGACAATGAGCAGTTCTTC. The chain joins TRBV2 to TRBJ2-1; no clear D. The CDR3 totals 13 residues. V lost 6 bases, J lost 5 bases, and 11 bases lay in between. Germline values: CDR1 SNHLY, CDR2 FYNNEI.

In its sample, this clone was seen once. CDR3: CASSNIGLGGYTF. The CDR3 coding sequence is TGTGCCAGCAGTAATATAGGGCTCGGTGGCTACACCTTC. This rearrangement joins TRBV25-1 to TRBJ1-2, with D unresolved. The CDR3 consists of 13 residues. The germline gives CDR1 MGHDK, CDR2 SYGVNS. Trimming took off 5 bases at V and 7 bases at J, with 14 bases between the two ends.

The V and J genes are TRBV19 and TRBJ1-6; tentative D call: TRBD1 (6 bases). This CDR3 contains 13 residues. Germline loops: CDR1 LNHDA, CDR2 SQIVND (reference sequence). Deletions cut 5 bases from V and 8 bases from J, with 10 bases between. The CDR3 sequence is CASSHRAYSPLHF. The CDR3 DNA reads as TGTGCCAGTAGTCACAGGGCGTATTCACCCCTCCACTTT.

This sequence joins TRBV27 and TRBJ2-7; D ambiguous. Germline CDR1 and CDR2: MNHEY and SMNVEV (reference sequence). V lost 5 bases, J lost 0 bases, and 8 bases lay in between. This CDR3 contains 13 residues. The DNA of the CDR3 is TGTGCCAGCAGTACCCGGGCCTCCTACGAGCAGTACTTC. Amino acid sequence: CASSTRASYEQYF.

This chain uses TRBV19 with TRBJ2-7, with 9 bases aligning to TRBD1. Germline lookup yields CDR1 LNHDA and CDR2 SQIVND (reference sequence). J was trimmed by 4 bases and V by 3 bases; bases with no gene match: 7. The CDR3 runs 15 residues. The CDR3 protein is CASSIEQGASYEQYF. The CDR3 bases are TGTGCCAGTAGTATCGAACAGGGGGCAAGTTACGAGCAGTACTTC.

Only a few counts were recorded for this clone. The chain recombines TRBV7-2 with TRBJ1-1; no clear D. The CDR3 length is 11 residues. Germline assignment: CDR1 SGHTA and CDR2 FQGNSA. V shed 0 bases and J shed 8 bases, with 4 bases lying between them. The CDR3 region is CASSLALEAFF. The CDR3 coding sequence is TGTGCCAGCAGCTTAGCCCTCGAAGCTTTCTTT.

J is TRBJ2-3 and V is TRBV29-1; perhaps D is TRBD1 or TRBD2 (5 bases each). Germline values: CDR1 SQVTM, CDR2 ANQGSEA. Between the trimmed V and J ends, which lost 7 bases and 9 bases, there was a span of 14 bases. The CDR3 runs to 11 residues. This chain's CDR3 is CSGGTSSTQYF. The CDR3 coding sequence is TGCAGCGGGGGGACCTCTTCCACGCAGTATTTT.

V is TRBV9 and J is TRBJ1-2; D is possibly TRBD1 (5 bases). The CDR3 runs 13 residues. CDR1 and CDR2 (germline): SGDLS, YYNGEE. V was cut by 8 bases and J by 2 bases, with 13 bases left in between. This chain's CDR3 is CARGARGNYGYTF. DNA for the CDR3: TGTGCCAGAGGGGCTCGGGGGAACTATGGCTACACCTTC. The entire variable domain, with the rest obtained from reference TRBV9 and TRBJ1-2, is as follows: DSGVTQTPKHLITATGQRVTLRCSPRSGDLSVYWYQQSLDQGLQFLIQYYNGEERAKGNILERFSAQQFPDLHSELNLSSLELGDSALYFCARGARGNYGYTFGSGTRLTVV.

In this sample, this clone turned up once. J is TRBJ1-6 and V is TRBV18; 9 positions match TRBD1. The trim removed 2 bases at V and 6 bases at J, leaving 2 bases unmatched. Germline V gives CDR1 KGHSH, CDR2 LQKENI. The CDR3 runs 15 residues. DNA for the CDR3: TGTGCCAGCTCACCAGGGGACAGGGCTAATTCACCCCTCCACTTT. Its protein product is CASSPGDRANSPLHF.

In its sample, this clone was seen a few times. The J gene is TRBJ2-2, the V gene TRBV6-4; 10 bases are a match to TRBD2. Germline trimming cut 2 bases from V and 1 base from J; bases unmatched to any gene: 16. Germline V gene data show CDR1 as MRHNA and CDR2 as SNTAGT. This CDR3 contains 21 residues. The CDR3 is CASSDNLRAGGPLRNTGELFF. As DNA, the CDR3 is TGTGCCAGCAGTGACAACCTGAGAGCGGGAGGGCCTCTTAGGAACACCGGGGAGCTGTTTTTT.

V gene TRBV7-9 combines with J gene TRBJ2-3, with D hard to call. This CDR3 has 14 residues. CDR1 and CDR2 from the germline V gene are SEHNR and FQNEAQ (reference sequence). V was trimmed by 1 base and J by 6 bases, leaving 11 bases between them. CDR3 DNA: TGTGCCAGCAGCTTAGGTCACGGTTCGGATACGCAGTATTTT. Its translation: CASSLGHGSDTQYF.

The J gene is TRBJ1-3, the V gene TRBV7-6, with unresolved D. Between the trimmed V and J ends, which lost 1 base and 0 bases, there was a span of 7 bases. CDR1 and CDR2 (germline): SGHVS, FNYEAQ. CDR3 length: 15 amino acids. The CDR3 region is CASSLGQDSGNTIYF. In DNA, the CDR3 is TGTGCCAGCAGCTTAGGACAAGACTCTGGAAACACCATATATTTT.

The rearrangement uses TRBV6-5 and TRBJ2-3; 7 bases match TRBD2. V trimming: 10 bases; J trimming: 6 bases; junction bases outside the gene matches: 10. Looked up from germline, CDR1 is MNHEY and CDR2 is SVGAGI. The CDR3 has 13 amino acids. In DNA, the CDR3 is TGTGCCACCGAAGGGAGCGGGATGGATACGCAGTATTTT. It translates to CATEGSGMDTQYF.

This clone was found once. The chain has TRBV12-5 and TRBJ2-5; D may correspond to TRBD1 or TRBD2 (5 bases each). V lost 6 bases and J 5 bases, leaving 19 bases between the germline ends. The CDR3 runs 15 residues. Germline CDR1 LGHNT, CDR2 FRNRAP. The CDR3 protein is CASGPYGARGETQYF. The CDR3 DNA is TGTGCTAGTGGGCCTTACGGGGCTAGAGGGGAGACCCAGTACTTC. The full variable domain, with the rest looked up from reference TRBV12-5 and TRBJ2-5, is DARVTQTPRHKVTEMGQEVTMRCQPILGHNTVFWYRQTMMQGLELLAYFRNRAPLDDSGMPKDRFSAEMPDATLATLKIQPSEPRDSAVYFCASGPYGARGETQYFGPGTRLLVL.

This clone has only one observation. The chain joins TRBV11-2 to TRBJ1-1, with 7 nucleotides matching TRBD1. There are 14 residues in the CDR3. With 4 bases clipped from V and 1 base from J, the junction kept 3 bases outside the gene matches. Germline loops: CDR1 SGHAT, CDR2 FQNNGV. This CDR3 is CASSWGQKNTEAFF. The CDR3 coding sequence is TGTGCCAGCAGCTGGGGACAGAAGAACACTGAAGCTTTCTTT.

V usage is TRBV7-9 and J usage is TRBJ1-3, with D uncertain. V was clipped by 1 base and J by 9 bases, with 16 bases between them. Germline V CDR1 and CDR2: SEHNR, FQNEAQ (reference sequence). This CDR3 is built from 15 residues. The DNA of the CDR3 is TGTGCCAGCAGCTTAGGGACCACCTTGAGAGGCACCATATATTTT. Its translation is CASSLGTTLRGTIYF.

This chain uses TRBV7-2 with TRBJ2-2, with D tentatively TRBD2 (5 bases). The CDR3 consists of 15 residues. The germline V and J ends were trimmed by 2 bases and 2 bases, with 9 bases remaining between them. Germline V CDR1 and CDR2: SGHTA, FQGNSA. In DNA form, the CDR3 reads TGTGCCAGCAGCTTACTAGCCGCTAACACCGGGGAGCTGTTTTTT. Protein: CASSLLAANTGELFF.

The chain has TRBV5-6 and TRBJ2-7; D unresolved. The length of the CDR3 is 14 residues. From germline, CDR1 is SGHDT and CDR2 YYEEEE. Between the trimmed V and J ends, which lost 0 bases and 1 base, there was a span of 8 bases. The CDR3 region has the DNA TGTGCCAGCAGCTTGGTGTCTGATTCCTACGAGCAGTACTTC. It yields the protein CASSLVSDSYEQYF.

V and J are TRBV11-3 and TRBJ1-1; tentative D call: TRBD1 (5 bases). Trimming left V 5 bases short and J 0 bases short, with 10 bases between. The CDR3 totals 14 residues. Per germline, CDR1 SGHNT and CDR2 YENEEA. CDR3 nucleotide sequence: TGTGCCAGCAGCCTGGGGACGGTGAACACTGAAGCTTTCTTT. Protein sequence: CASSLGTVNTEAFF.

This chain uses TRBV5-6 with TRBJ1-2, with a weak D call TRBD1 (6 bases). The CDR3 totals 13 residues. Trimming took 5 bases from V and 4 from J, leaving 12 bases between them. Germline V CDR1 and CDR2: SGHDT, YYEEEE. The CDR3 protein is CASRRGGRYGYTF. In nucleotides, the CDR3 is TGTGCCAGCAGACGGGGGGGCCGCTATGGCTACACCTTC.

The rearrangement uses TRBV29-1 and TRBJ2-3, with D unclear. The CDR3 is made up of 10 amino acids. Germline values: CDR1 SQVTM, CDR2 ANQGSEA. V was trimmed by 4 bases and J by 8 bases, leaving 7 bases between them. The CDR3 region is CSVVRGTQYF. In DNA form, the CDR3 reads TGCAGCGTTGTTAGAGGTACGCAGTATTTT.